The following is a TCR beta chain sequence with its context. Germline V CDR1 and CDR2: SNHLY, FYNNEI. The germline V and J ends were trimmed by 6 bases and 5 bases, with 14 bases remaining between them. This CDR3 is built from 14 residues. This sample was taken from a study of T cell responses to AZD1222 COVID-19 vaccine. Repertoires were generated with immunoSEQ multiplex PCR, while TCRdb's copy carries only in-frame clones and drops some. The sample lists more than 95,000 clones, almost 90% occurring once. The clonotype comes from an adult in good health. Material: peripheral blood, obtained on day 0 of AZD1222 vaccination. The rearrangement uses TRBV2 and TRBJ2-1; D is perhaps TRBD2 (7 bases). The CDR3 region is CASRANGGHNEQFF. In DNA, the CDR3 is TGTGCCAGCAGGGCTAACGGGGGGCACAATGAGCAGTTCTTC.